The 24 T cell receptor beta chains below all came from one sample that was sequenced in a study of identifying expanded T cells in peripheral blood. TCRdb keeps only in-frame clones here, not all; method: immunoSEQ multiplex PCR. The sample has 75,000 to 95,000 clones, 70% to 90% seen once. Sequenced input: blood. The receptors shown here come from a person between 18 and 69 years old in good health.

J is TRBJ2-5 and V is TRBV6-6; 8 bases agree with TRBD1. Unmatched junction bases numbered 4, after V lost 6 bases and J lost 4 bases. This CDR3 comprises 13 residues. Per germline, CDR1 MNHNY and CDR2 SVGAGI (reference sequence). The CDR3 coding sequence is TGTGCCAGCAGGTCGACAGGGGCAGAGACCCAGTACTTC. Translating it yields CASRSTGAETQYF.

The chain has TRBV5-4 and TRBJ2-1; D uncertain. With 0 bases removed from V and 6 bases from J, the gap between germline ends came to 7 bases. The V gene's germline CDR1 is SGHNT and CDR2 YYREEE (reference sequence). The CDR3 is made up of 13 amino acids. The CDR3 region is CASSLGVSNEQFF. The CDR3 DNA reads TGTGCCAGCAGCTTGGGGGTATCCAATGAGCAGTTCTTC.

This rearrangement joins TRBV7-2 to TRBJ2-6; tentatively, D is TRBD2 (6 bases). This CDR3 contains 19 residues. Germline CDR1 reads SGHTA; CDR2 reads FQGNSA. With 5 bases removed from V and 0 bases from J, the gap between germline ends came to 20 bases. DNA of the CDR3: TGTGCCAGCAGCCCCCGAAGGAGGGAGGACTACTCTGGGGCCAACGTCCTGACTTTC. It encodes CASSPRRREDYSGANVLTF.

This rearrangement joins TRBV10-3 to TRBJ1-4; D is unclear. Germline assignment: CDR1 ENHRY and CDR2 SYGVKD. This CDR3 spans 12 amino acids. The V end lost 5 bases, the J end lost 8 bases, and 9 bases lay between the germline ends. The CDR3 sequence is CAISPGGEKLFF. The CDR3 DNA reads TGTGCCATCAGTCCAGGTGGGGAAAAACTGTTTTTT.

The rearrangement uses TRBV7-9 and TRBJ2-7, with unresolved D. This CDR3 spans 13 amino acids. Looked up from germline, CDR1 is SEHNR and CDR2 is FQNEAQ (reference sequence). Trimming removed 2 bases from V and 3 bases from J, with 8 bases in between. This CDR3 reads CASSLTQDYEQYF. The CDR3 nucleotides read TGTGCCAGCAGCTTAACCCAGGACTACGAGCAGTACTTC.

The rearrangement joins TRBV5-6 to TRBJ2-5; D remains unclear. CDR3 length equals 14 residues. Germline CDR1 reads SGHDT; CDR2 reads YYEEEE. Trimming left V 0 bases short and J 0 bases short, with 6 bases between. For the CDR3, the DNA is TGTGCCAGCAGCTTGGTGGGTGACCAAGAGACCCAGTACTTC. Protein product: CASSLVGDQETQYF.

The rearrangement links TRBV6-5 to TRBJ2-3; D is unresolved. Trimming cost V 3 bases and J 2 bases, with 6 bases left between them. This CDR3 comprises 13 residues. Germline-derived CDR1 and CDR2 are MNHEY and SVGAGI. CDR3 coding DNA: TGTGCCAGCAGTTATGAACACACAGATACGCAGTATTTT. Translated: CASSYEHTDTQYF.

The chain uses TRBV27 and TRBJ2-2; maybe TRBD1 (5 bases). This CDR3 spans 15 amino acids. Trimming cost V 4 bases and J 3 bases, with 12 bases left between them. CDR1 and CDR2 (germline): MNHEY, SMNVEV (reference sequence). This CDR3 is CASSSAGRYTGELFF. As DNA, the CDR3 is TGTGCCAGCAGTTCTGCAGGGCGTTACACCGGGGAGCTGTTTTTT.

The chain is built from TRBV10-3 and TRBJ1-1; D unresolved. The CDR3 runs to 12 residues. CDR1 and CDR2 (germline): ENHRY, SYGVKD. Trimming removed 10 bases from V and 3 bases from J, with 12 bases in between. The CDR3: CATRNEYTEAFF. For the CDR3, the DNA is TGTGCCACCCGGAACGAGTACACTGAAGCTTTCTTT.

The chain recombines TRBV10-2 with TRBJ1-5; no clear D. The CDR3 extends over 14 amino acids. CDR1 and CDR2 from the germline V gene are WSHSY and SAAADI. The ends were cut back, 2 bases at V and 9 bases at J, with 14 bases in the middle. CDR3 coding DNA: TGCGCCAGCAGTGAGCCCCGACGCCCTCGGCCCCAGCATTTT. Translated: CASSEPRRPRPQHF.

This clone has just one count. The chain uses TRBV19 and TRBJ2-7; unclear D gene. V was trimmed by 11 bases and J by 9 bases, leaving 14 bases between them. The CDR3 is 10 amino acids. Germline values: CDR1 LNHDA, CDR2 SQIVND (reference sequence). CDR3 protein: CADGRSRQYF. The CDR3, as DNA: TGTGCCGACGGCAGGTCGAGGCAGTACTTC.

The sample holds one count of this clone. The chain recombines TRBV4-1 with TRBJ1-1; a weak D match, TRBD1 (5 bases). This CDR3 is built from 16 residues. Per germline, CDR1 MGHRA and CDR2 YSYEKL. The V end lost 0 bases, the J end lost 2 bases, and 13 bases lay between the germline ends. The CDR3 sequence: CASSQDLGTFNTEAFF. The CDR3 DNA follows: TGCGCCAGCAGCCAAGATCTAGGGACGTTCAACACTGAAGCTTTCTTT.

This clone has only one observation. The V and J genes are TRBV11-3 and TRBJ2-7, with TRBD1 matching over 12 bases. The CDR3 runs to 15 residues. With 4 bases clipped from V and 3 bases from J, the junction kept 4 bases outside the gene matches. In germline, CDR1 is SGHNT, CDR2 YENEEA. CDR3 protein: CASSSGTGGGYEQYF. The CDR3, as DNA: TGTGCCAGCAGCTCTGGGACAGGGGGCGGCTACGAGCAGTACTTC.

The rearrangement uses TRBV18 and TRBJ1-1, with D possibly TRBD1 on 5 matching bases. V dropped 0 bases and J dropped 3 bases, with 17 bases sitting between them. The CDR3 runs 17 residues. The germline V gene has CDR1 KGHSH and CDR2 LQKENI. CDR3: CASSPPITTGAYTEAFF. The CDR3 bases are TGTGCCAGCTCACCACCAATCACTACAGGTGCTTACACTGAAGCTTTCTTT.

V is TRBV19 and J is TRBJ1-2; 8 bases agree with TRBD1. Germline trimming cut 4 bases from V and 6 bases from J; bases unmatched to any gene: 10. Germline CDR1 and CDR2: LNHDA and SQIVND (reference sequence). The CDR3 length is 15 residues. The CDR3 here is CASSTGGSGLHGYTF. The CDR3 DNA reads TGTGCCAGTAGTACAGGGGGCTCGGGCCTCCATGGCTACACCTTC.

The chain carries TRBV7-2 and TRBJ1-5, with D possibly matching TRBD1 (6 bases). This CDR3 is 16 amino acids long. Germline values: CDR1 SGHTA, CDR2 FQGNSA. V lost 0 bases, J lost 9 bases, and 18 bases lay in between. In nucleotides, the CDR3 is TGTGCCAGCAGCTTAGCCGGGGGTGGGGGCCTCCGGCCCCAGCATTTT. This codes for CASSLAGGGGLRPQHF.

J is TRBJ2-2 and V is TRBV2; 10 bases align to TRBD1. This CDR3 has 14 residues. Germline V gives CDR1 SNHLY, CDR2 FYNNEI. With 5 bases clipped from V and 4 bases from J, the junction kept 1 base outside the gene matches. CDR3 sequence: CASSWTGGTGELFF. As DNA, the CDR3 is TGTGCCAGCAGTTGGACAGGGGGCACCGGGGAGCTGTTTTTT.

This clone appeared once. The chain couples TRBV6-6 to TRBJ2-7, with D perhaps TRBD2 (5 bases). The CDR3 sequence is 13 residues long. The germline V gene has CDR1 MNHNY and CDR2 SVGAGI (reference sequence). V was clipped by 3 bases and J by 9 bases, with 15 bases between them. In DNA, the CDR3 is TGTGCCAGCAGTTATGACGGACTCCTCGGGCAGTACTTC. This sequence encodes CASSYDGLLGQYF.

CDR3 coding DNA: TGCGCCAGCAGTCCCGCCAAACAGGACACAGATACGCAGTATTTT. This gives the protein CASSPAKQDTDTQYF. The chain recombines TRBV23-1 with TRBJ2-3; D perhaps matches TRBD1 (5 bases). TRBV23-1 falls under the ORF class, with uncertain function. This CDR3 spans 15 amino acids. The ends were cut back, 4 bases at V and 2 bases at J, with 13 bases in the middle.

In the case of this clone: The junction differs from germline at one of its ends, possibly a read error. The CDR3 sequence is CASSPRRGGLLNEQFF. DNA of the CDR3: TGTGCCAGCTCTCCACGACGGGGGGGCCTTTTGAATGAGCAGTTCTTC. The V call is TRBV18, the J call TRBJ2-1, with TRBD2 matching over 8 bases. The CDR3 is made up of 16 amino acids. Germline-derived CDR1 and CDR2 are KGHSH and LQKENI.

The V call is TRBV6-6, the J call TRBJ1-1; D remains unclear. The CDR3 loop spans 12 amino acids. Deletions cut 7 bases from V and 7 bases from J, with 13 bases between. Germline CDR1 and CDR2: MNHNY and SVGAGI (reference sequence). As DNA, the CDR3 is TGTGCCAGCAACGACCCTAGGGTTGAAGCTTTCTTT. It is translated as CASNDPRVEAFF.

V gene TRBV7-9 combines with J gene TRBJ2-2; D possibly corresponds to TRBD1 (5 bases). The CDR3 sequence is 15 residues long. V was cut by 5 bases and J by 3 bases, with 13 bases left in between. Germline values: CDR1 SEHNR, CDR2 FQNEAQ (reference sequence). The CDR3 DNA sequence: TGTGCCAGCAGCAAGTACAGGCCTGACACCGGGGAGCTGTTTTTT. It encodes CASSKYRPDTGELFF.

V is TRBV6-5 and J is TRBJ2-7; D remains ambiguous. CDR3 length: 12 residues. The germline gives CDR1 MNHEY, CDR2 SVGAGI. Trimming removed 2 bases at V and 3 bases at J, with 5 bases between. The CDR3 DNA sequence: TGTGCCAGCAGTTACGCTGACTACGAGCAGTACTTC. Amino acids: CASSYADYEQYF.

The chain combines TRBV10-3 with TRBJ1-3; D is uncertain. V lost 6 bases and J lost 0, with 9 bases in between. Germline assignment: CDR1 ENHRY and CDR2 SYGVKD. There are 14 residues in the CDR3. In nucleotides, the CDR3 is TGTGCCATCAGGACACAGAACTCTGGAAACACCATATATTTT. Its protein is CAIRTQNSGNTIYF.